What follows are 13 T cell receptor beta chains derived from one specimen sequenced in a study of T-cell memory formation after mild COVID-19. TCRdb itself ran the 5' RACE reads through MiXCR, one entry per CDR3 protein. The data show approximately 390,000 distinct CDR3 sequences, approximately 15% seen once. Sample: PBMCs or a T cell subset sorted from them (not recorded which). The receptors were sampled from a man between 18 and 35 years old who had mild COVID-19 (a few samples of this study predate the infection). Cell type and time point are not known.

This chain connects TRBV6-5 to TRBJ2-2; D gene ambiguous. Germline V gene lookup returns CDR1 MNHEY and CDR2 SVGAGI. Trimming left V 2 bases short and J 5 bases short, with 6 bases between. The CDR3 is made up of 13 amino acids. The CDR3 sequence is CASSYGSTGELFF. The CDR3 nucleotides are TGTGCCAGCAGTTACGGGTCGACCGGGGAGCTGTTTTTT.

This clonotype was seen a handful of times. In DNA, the CDR3 is TGCAGTGCTAGGTCCGGACTACGCACAGATACGCAGTATTTT. It encodes CSARSGLRTDTQYF. The chain carries TRBV20-1 and TRBJ2-3; D is possibly TRBD2 (6 bases). V shed 3 bases and J shed 1 base, with 11 bases lying between them. This CDR3 has 14 residues. In germline, CDR1 is DFQATT, CDR2 SNEGSKA (reference sequence).

The rearrangement uses TRBV7-6 and TRBJ2-2; 7 nucleotides agree with TRBD2. V dropped 4 bases and J dropped 0; count of bases not matched to a gene: 11. Germline-derived CDR1 and CDR2 are SGHVS and FNYEAQ. The CDR3 runs to 18 residues. The CDR3 DNA reads TGTGCCAGCAGCTCTCAGCGGGGCCAAACCCCGAACACCGGGGAGCTGTTTTTT. This gives the protein CASSSQRGQTPNTGELFF.

V gene TRBV6-2 or TRBV6-3 combines with J gene TRBJ1-5; D call uncertain. The CDR3 runs 13 residues. With 4 bases removed from V and 3 bases from J, the gap between germline ends came to 7 bases. CDR1 is MNHEY and CDR2 is SVGEGT in the germline V gene. The CDR3 coding sequence is TGTGCCAGCAGTTCACGCCACAATCAGCCCCAGCATTTT. Residues: CASSSRHNQPQHF.

In its sample, this clonotype was seen a few times. The CDR3 DNA reads TGTGCCAGCAGTGAAGATTCTCGAGGCGGGGAGCTGTTTTTT. Translating gives CASSEDSRGGELFF. The chain recombines TRBV2 with TRBJ2-2; D is ambiguous. Germline CDR1 is SNHLY and CDR2 is FYNNEI. Trimming left V 1 base short and J 7 bases short, with 10 bases between. This CDR3 comprises 14 residues. The full variable domain, with the rest looked up from reference TRBV2 and TRBJ2-2, is EPEVTQTPSHQVTQMGQEVILRCVPISNHLYFYWYRQILGQKVEFLVSFYNNEISEKSEIFDDQFSVERPDGSNFTLKIRSTKLEDSAMYFCASSEDSRGGELFFGEGSRLTVL.

This clonotype came up a few times. The V and J genes are TRBV6-5 and TRBJ1-1, with D maybe TRBD1 (6 bases). The germline CDR1 and CDR2 sequences are MNHEY and SVGAGI. The CDR3 sequence is 14 residues long. V lost 2 bases, J lost 2 bases, and 9 bases lay in between. The CDR3 spells CASSYGDINTEAFF. CDR3 bases: TGTGCCAGCAGTTACGGGGACATTAACACTGAAGCTTTCTTT.

This clonotype showed up just a few times. The CDR3 sequence: CASSLETLQETQYF. The DNA for the CDR3 is TGCGCCAGCAGCTTGGAGACACTACAAGAGACCCAGTACTTC. V usage is TRBV5-1 and J usage is TRBJ2-5; D unclear. This CDR3 comprises 14 residues. V was pared by 0 bases and J by 2 bases, with 8 bases between. Germline lookup yields CDR1 SGHRS and CDR2 YFSETQ.

This sequence joins TRBV10-3 and TRBJ2-2, with a tentative D call TRBD1 (5 bases). Germline V gene data show CDR1 as ENHRY and CDR2 as SYGVKD. Trimming pared 3 bases from V and 0 bases from J, leaving 20 bases between. The CDR3 contains 19 residues. CDR3: CAISEVWRMDISNTGELFF. Here the CDR3 DNA reads TGTGCCATCAGTGAAGTTTGGCGAATGGACATATCGAACACCGGGGAGCTGTTTTTT.

This clonotype was recorded a few times. The rearrangement joins TRBV7-3 to TRBJ2-1; D may be TRBD2 (5 bases). Germline V gene data show CDR1 as SGHTA and CDR2 as FQGTGA. V dropped 3 bases and J dropped 6 bases, with 9 bases sitting between them. There are 13 residues in the CDR3. CDR3 DNA: TGTGCCAGCAGCTTTCAGCGGTTCAATGAGCAGTTCTTC. Protein product: CASSFQRFNEQFF.

The chain joins TRBV2 to TRBJ2-7; no firm D call. The CDR3 consists of 14 residues. The germline V gene has CDR1 SNHLY and CDR2 FYNNEI. Trimming took off 2 bases at V and 0 bases at J, with 8 bases between the two ends. In DNA, the CDR3 is TGTGCCAGCAGTGAATGGTCAGCCTCCTACGAGCAGTACTTC. It encodes CASSEWSASYEQYF.

This chain links TRBV7-2 with TRBJ1-3; 10 bases match TRBD1. J gave up 4 bases and V 3 bases, and 3 bases lay outside the gene matches. The CDR3 contains 15 residues. Germline-derived CDR1 and CDR2 are SGHTA and FQGNSA. This chain's CDR3 is CASSLTGGSGNTIYF. The CDR3 DNA reads as TGTGCCAGCAGCTTGACAGGGGGCTCGGGAAACACCATATATTTT.

The chain links TRBV7-9 to TRBJ2-1; a weak D match, TRBD2 (7 bases). Germline CDR1 reads SEHNR; CDR2 reads FQNEAQ (reference sequence). There are 16 residues in the CDR3. V was clipped by 1 base and J by 12 bases, with 22 bases between them. CDR3 nucleotide sequence: TGTGCCAGCAGCTTAGTTAGGACAGATCCTAGCGGCAGGCAGTTCTTC. It encodes CASSLVRTDPSGRQFF.

The chain recombines TRBV29-1 with TRBJ2-4; 10 bases are a match to TRBD1. Germline V gene sequence: CDR1 SQVTM, CDR2 ANQGSEA. V trimming: 6 bases; J trimming: 5 bases; junction bases outside the gene matches: 4. CDR3 size: 13 residues. This CDR3 reads CSVAGQGQNIQYF. In DNA form, the CDR3 reads TGCAGCGTCGCGGGACAGGGGCAAAACATTCAGTACTTC.